This T cell receptor (beta chain) was retrieved from a study of blood T cell repertoires in COVID-19. Overall study context: Samples came from the United States, Italy and Spain, spanning acute and convalescent COVID-19. From T cells, B-cell-depleted T cells, or PBMCs came the material, which was cDNA or gDNA.

Trimming removed 6 bases at V and 1 base at J, with 12 bases between. This CDR3 has 14 amino acids. Per germline, CDR1 MRHNA and CDR2 SNTAGT. Original processing notes: Nucleated cell counts were estimated from reference gene primer amplification. The table came from immunoSEQ multiplex PCR; TCRdb's copy has only in-frame clones and leaves some out. V and J calls and clone size come straight from that table; D and trimming were deduced from the DNA. The profile shows over 120,000 clones, 75% to 90% of them singletons. Sequenced input: peripheral blood. The source of this sequence is a woman aged 45-65 years with acute or convalescent COVID-19. The V and J genes are TRBV6-4 and TRBJ1-1; D is perhaps TRBD1 (5 bases). The CDR3 protein is CASRATESNTEAFF. CDR3 bases: TGTGCCAGCAGAGCGACAGAATCGAACACTGAAGCTTTCTTT.